This T cell receptor beta chain originates from a study of OX40 agonist ivuxolimab in advanced cancers. Study as a whole: In this trial design, patients received ivuxolimab intravenously at 0.01 to 10 mg/kg every 2 weeks. The study, taken as a whole, reports: Expanded clones tended on average to be more numerous among CD8+ T cells than CD4+. Clonal expansion in partial responders at 0.1-3.0 mg/kg ranked among the lowest.

Regarding this clone: Its antigen remains unidentified.

Individuals having autoimmune disease history or systemic immunosuppression were not enrolled. V was cut by 1 base and J by 9 bases, with 13 bases left in between. The CDR3 sequence is 14 residues long. Per germline, CDR1 MDHEN and CDR2 SYDVKM. Libraries were prepared by immunoSEQ multiplex PCR; TCRdb keeps only in-frame clonotypes and omits some of them. The profile shows tens of thousands of clones, roughly 81% of them singletons. The starting material was CD4+ or CD8+ T cells sorted from blood, obtained in a trial of the OX40 agonist ivuxolimab. The receptor comes from an adult with an advanced solid tumor such as melanoma, head and neck, liver or kidney cancer. J is TRBJ2-1 and V is TRBV28, with a weak D call TRBD2 (6 bases). This CDR3 is CASSLFRRATEQFF. In nucleotides, the CDR3 is TGTGCCAGCAGTTTATTTAGGAGGGCAACTGAGCAGTTCTTC.